This T cell receptor (beta chain) derives from a study of neurological immune-mediated disorders. TCRdb re-called the 5' RACE reads with MiXCR, one entry per CDR3 protein. The data contain about 49,000 distinct CDR3 sequences, roughly 10% of them singletons. Specified time point: longitudinal time-point 1 (baseline). Between the trimmed V and J ends, which lost 7 bases and 2 bases, there was a span of 16 bases. This CDR3 spans 14 amino acids. Germline values: CDR1 SGHRS, CDR2 YFSETQ. At least ten counts were recorded for this clonotype. The chain is built from TRBV5-1 and TRBJ2-7, with D hard to call. This receptor was taken from a woman aged 40 to 50 in good health. Sequenced: PBMCs. Here the CDR3 DNA reads TGCGCCAGCCGCCTGAAGCTTGGGGCCTACGAGCAGTACTTC. It yields the protein CASRLKLGAYEQYF.